These T cell receptor beta chains were read from a single sample in a study of CD8+ T cells in alopecia areata. Clones were sequenced by immunoSEQ multiplex PCR, and TCRdb holds only the in-frame ones, with some missing. This sample has roughly 180,000 clones, with 50% to 70% found just once. The specimen comprised CD4+ T cells sorted from blood, sampled at week 0. The receptor set was obtained from a human donor with alopecia areata. CDR3s include the opening cysteine and the closing phenylalanine or tryptophan. Each record gives: CDR3 DNA, CDR3 protein, V gene, clone size, J gene, D gene. A D gene is named only where the DNA matches it firmly. The size field is filled for only some rows; it gives once, few, many or a size class.

TGCAGCCACCCGTCCGCAGATACGCAGTATTTT	CSHPSADTQYF	TRBV29-1	.	TRBJ2-3	.
TGTGCCAGCAGCTTAGCGCAGGGGAACGAGCAGTACTTC	CASSLAQGNEQYF	TRBV7-6	many	TRBJ2-7	.
TGTGCCAGCAGTGTAACCCGACATCCTCAAGAGACCCAGTACTTC	CASSVTRHPQETQYF	TRBV2	.	TRBJ2-5	.
TGTGCCAGCAGCCGACCTAACAGGGAGGGCGAGCAGTACTTC	CASSRPNREGEQYF	TRBV7-8	.	TRBJ2-7	.
TGTGCCTGGAGTAGTAGCCCCACAGATACGCAGTATTTT	CAWSSSPTDTQYF	TRBV30	.	TRBJ2-3	.
TGTGCCAGCAGCCTAGAGCCCACTAGCGGGGGGTACAATGAGCAGTTCTTC	CASSLEPTSGGYNEQFF	TRBV9	.	TRBJ2-1	TRBD2
TGCGCCAGCAGCCTGGGAGGTTTCGGGACCCAGTACTTC	CASSLGGFGTQYF	TRBV4-3	.	TRBJ2-5	.
TGCAGCGTTGAACCGGGGGCCGGGGAGCTGTTTTTT	CSVEPGAGELFF	TRBV29-1	.	TRBJ2-2	.
TGTGCCTGCTCCCCCTCCGGGACCTACGAGCAGTACTTC	CACSPSGTYEQYF	TRBV30	.	TRBJ2-7	.
TGTGCCAGCAGCTCGGGGCTAGCGGGGGAACAGCAGTACTTC	CASSSGLAGEQQYF	TRBV7-3	.	TRBJ2-7	TRBD2
TGTGCCAGGGGACTAGCGGGGGGACAGGAGCAGTTCTTC	CARGLAGGQEQFF	TRBV30	.	TRBJ2-1	TRBD2
TGTGCCAGCAGCGGAAGGAGATTTGGAGAGACCCAGTACTTC	CASSGRRFGETQYF	TRBV14	.	TRBJ2-5	.
TGCGCCAGCAGCGACAGACAGGGGTATGAGCAGTTCTTC	CASSDRQGYEQFF	TRBV10-1	few	TRBJ2-1	TRBD1
TGTGCCAGCAGCCCGACGACAGGGTTTCTCAACATTCAGTACTTC	CASSPTTGFLNIQYF	TRBV7-2	.	TRBJ2-4	TRBD1
TGCAGCGCCAAAGGGACTAACTATGGCTACACCTTC	CSAKGTNYGYTF	TRBV29-1	.	TRBJ1-2	.
TGCAGCGTTGTGCTTCGGGGGGCCTACAATGAGCAGTTCTTC	CSVVLRGAYNEQFF	TRBV29-1	.	TRBJ2-1	TRBD2
TGTGCCAGCAGTTACTCCCACGGGGACGAGCAGTACTTC	CASSYSHGDEQYF	TRBV6-5	.	TRBJ2-7	.
TGTGCCAGCAGCCCCGTTCGGCTGGACCTGGGGGATACGCAGTATTTT	CASSPVRLDLGDTQYF	TRBV7-2	few	TRBJ2-3	.
TGTGCCTGGAGTGCAGGGGCGTACGCAGATACGCAGTATTTT	CAWSAGAYADTQYF	TRBV30	few	TRBJ2-3	.
TGCGCCAGCAGCCAAGATATAGGAGCGGGGCAAGAGACCCAGTACTTC	CASSQDIGAGQETQYF	TRBV4-3	.	TRBJ2-5	TRBD2
TGTGCCAGCAGTGTTGGACCGGTCGTCGAAAAACTGTTTTTT	CASSVGPVVEKLFF	TRBV2	.	TRBJ1-4	.
TGTGCCAGCAGTGGACAGGGGGCGCGGGAGACCCAGTACTTC	CASSGQGARETQYF	TRBV2	.	TRBJ2-5	TRBD1
TGTGCCAGCAGCTTGGCCCCGACAGGGAACACTGAAGCTTTCTTT	CASSLAPTGNTEAFF	TRBV5-4	.	TRBJ1-1	.
TGTGCCTGGAGTTACAGGAAAGAAAAACTGTTTTTT	CAWSYRKEKLFF	TRBV30	.	TRBJ1-4	.
TGTGCCACCAGCAGAGCTGGCGAAGGGAACTACGAGCAGTACTTC	CATSRAGEGNYEQYF	TRBV15	.	TRBJ2-7	.
TGCAGCGTTACGACAGGCCTTAGCAATCAGCCCCAGCATTTT	CSVTTGLSNQPQHF	TRBV29-1	.	TRBJ1-5	.
TGCAGCGTCGAAAAGGGTAGGGGGACAGATACGCAGTATTTT	CSVEKGRGTDTQYF	TRBV29-1	many	TRBJ2-3	.
TGCAGCGTCGGTACGGGGGGACAGAGCACAGATACGCAGTATTTT	CSVGTGGQSTDTQYF	TRBV29-1	.	TRBJ2-3	.
TGTGCCAGCAGTTCGGGGGTTCGCTCCTACGAGCAGTACTTC	CASSSGVRSYEQYF	TRBV27	.	TRBJ2-7	.
TGTGCCAGCAGCGGAGGGACTAGCGGGACCTACGAGCAGTACTTC	CASSGGTSGTYEQYF	TRBV9	.	TRBJ2-7	TRBD2
TGTGCCAGCAGCTATAGCGGGGGGTCCTACGAGCAGTACTTC	CASSYSGGSYEQYF	TRBV13	.	TRBJ2-7	TRBD2
TGCAGCGTAACCAAAGCGGGGGTAGAAGAGACCCAGTACTTC	CSVTKAGVEETQYF	TRBV29-1	once	TRBJ2-5	TRBD2
TGCGCCAGCAGCCAATTCGACAGACGAGAAGCTTTCTTT	CASSQFDRREAFF	TRBV4-1	.	TRBJ1-1	.
TGTGCCAGCAGTTTATCGATTTTACACCCTAGCACAGATACGCAGTATTTT	CASSLSILHPSTDTQYF	TRBV27	.	TRBJ2-3	.
TGCGCCAGCAGCTCGGACAGGGACTATGGCTACACCTTC	CASSSDRDYGYTF	TRBV5-1	.	TRBJ1-2	TRBD1
TGTGCCAGCAGCGCATACCCAGGGGGCTCACCCCTCCACTTT	CASSAYPGGSPLHF	TRBV9	once	TRBJ1-6	TRBD1
TGCAGCACCCCCGGGACCGGTAACTGGAATGAGCAGTTCTTC	CSTPGTGNWNEQFF	TRBV29-1	.	TRBJ2-1	.
TGCAGTGCTCGAAGGAACACTGAAGCTTTCTTT	CSARRNTEAFF	TRBV20-1	.	TRBJ1-1	.
TGTGCCAGCAGTGAAGGCGGAGTGTATGGCTACACCTTC	CASSEGGVYGYTF	TRBV2	.	TRBJ1-2	.
TGTGCCAGCAGCTTGTACTACGAGCAGTACTTC	CASSLYYEQYF	TRBV5-6	once	TRBJ2-7	.
TGCGCCAGCAGCCCCACAGTGGGGGCCAACTATGGCTACACCTTC	CASSPTVGANYGYTF	TRBV5-1	.	TRBJ1-2	.
TGTGCCAGCAGCTTAAGTATCGGACAGGGGTTCTACGAGCAGTACTTC	CASSLSIGQGFYEQYF	TRBV7-6	.	TRBJ2-7	TRBD1
TGTGCCAGCAGCGTGGGGAGTCAGCCCCAGCATTTT	CASSVGSQPQHF	TRBV7-9	.	TRBJ1-5	.
TGTGCCTGGAGTGACATACGAGGCTACACCTTC	CAWSDIRGYTF	TRBV30	.	TRBJ1-2	.
TGTGCCAGCAGCCAAGCTTTAGCGGGGGGACCGGGAGAGACCCAGTACTTC	CASSQALAGGPGETQYF	TRBV4-2	.	TRBJ2-5	TRBD2